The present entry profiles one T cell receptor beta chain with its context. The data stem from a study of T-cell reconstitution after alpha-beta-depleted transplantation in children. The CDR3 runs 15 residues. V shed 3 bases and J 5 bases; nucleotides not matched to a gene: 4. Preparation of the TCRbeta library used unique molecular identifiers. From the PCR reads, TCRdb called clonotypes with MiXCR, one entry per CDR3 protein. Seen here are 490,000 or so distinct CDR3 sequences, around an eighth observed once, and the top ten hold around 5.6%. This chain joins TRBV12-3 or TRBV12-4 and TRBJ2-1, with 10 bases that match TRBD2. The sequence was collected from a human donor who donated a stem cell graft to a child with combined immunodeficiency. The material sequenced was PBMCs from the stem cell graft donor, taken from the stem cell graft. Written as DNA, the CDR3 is TGTGCCAGCAGTTTTTCCCTAGCGGGGGACAATGAGCAGTTCTTC. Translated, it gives CASSFSLAGDNEQFF.